The clone carrying this TCR beta chain was recorded many times. Germline values: CDR1 MNHNS, CDR2 SASEGT. The V segment lost 4 bases and the J segment 2 bases; nucleotides outside the gene matches: 5. The CDR3 covers 16 residues. The data originate from a study of T cell repertoires in cytomegalovirus infection. TCRdb called the reads again in MiXCR, with one record for every CDR3 protein. The sample carries about 330,000 distinct CDR3 sequences, more than 8% recorded once. The sequencing input was PBMCs. The clonotype was recovered from a human donor in good health (CMV status not recorded). Some clones in this sample may be carry-over from other donors' samples. The chain recombines TRBV6-1 with TRBJ2-3; TRBD2 matches at 11 bases. CDR3 protein: CASSATSGGFTDTQYF. The CDR3 DNA is TGTGCCAGCAGTGCCACTAGCGGGGGTTTCACAGATACGCAGTATTTT.